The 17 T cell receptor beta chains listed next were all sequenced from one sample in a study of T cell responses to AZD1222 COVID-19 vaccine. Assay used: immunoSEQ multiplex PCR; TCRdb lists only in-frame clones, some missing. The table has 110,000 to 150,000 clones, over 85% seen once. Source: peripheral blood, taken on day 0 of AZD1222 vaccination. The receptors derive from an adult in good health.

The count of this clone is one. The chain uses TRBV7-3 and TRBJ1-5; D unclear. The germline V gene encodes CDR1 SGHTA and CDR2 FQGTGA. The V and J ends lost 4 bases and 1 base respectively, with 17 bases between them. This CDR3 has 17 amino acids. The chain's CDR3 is CASSSAGSQGSNQPQHF. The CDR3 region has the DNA TGTGCCAGCAGCTCCGCCGGGTCTCAAGGGAGCAATCAGCCCCAGCATTTT.

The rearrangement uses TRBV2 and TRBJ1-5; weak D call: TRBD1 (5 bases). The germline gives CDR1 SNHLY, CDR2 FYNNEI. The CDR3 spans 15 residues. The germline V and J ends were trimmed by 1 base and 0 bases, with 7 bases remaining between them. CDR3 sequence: CASSEVRVSNQPQHF. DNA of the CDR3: TGTGCCAGCAGTGAAGTCAGGGTTAGCAATCAGCCCCAGCATTTT.

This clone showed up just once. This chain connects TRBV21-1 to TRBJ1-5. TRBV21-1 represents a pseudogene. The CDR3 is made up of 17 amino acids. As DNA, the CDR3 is TGTGCCAGCAGCAAAGTAGTAGGGCCGTATAGCAATCAGCCCCAGCATTTT. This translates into CASSKVVGPYSNQPQHF.

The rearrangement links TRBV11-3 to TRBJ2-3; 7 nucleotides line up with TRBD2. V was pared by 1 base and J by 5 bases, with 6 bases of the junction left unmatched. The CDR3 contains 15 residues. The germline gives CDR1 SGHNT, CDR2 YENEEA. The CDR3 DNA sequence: TGTGCCAGCAGCTTAGGCGGGAGTAGGGGAGATACGCAGTATTTT. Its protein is CASSLGGSRGDTQYF.

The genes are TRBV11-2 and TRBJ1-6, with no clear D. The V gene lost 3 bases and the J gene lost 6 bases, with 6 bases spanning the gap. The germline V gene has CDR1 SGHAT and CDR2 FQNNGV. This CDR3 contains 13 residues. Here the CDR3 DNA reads TGTGCCAGCAGCTTTACCACTAATTCACCCCTCCACTTT. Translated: CASSFTTNSPLHF. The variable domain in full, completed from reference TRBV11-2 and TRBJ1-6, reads EAGVAQSPRYKIIEKRQSVAFWCNPISGHATLYWYQQILGQGPKLLIQFQNNGVVDDSQLPKDRFSAERLKGVDSTLKIQPAKLEDSAVYLCASSFTTNSPLHFGNGTRLTVT.

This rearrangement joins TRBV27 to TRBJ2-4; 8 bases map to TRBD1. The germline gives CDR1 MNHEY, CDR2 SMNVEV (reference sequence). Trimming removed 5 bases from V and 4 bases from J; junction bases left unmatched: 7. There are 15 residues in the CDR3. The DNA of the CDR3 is TGTGCCAGCAGTCGCCTAGGACAGGGAAAAAACATTCAGTACTTC. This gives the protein CASSRLGQGKNIQYF.

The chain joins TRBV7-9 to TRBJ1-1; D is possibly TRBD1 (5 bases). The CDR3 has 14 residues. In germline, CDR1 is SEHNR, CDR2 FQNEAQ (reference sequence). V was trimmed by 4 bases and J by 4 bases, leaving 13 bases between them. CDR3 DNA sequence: TGTGCCAGCAGCTCCTCTCCTGGGGGCACTGAAGCTTTCTTT. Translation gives CASSSSPGGTEAFF.

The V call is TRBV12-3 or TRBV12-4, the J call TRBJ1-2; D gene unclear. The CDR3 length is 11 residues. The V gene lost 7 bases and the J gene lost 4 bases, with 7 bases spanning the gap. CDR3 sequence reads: CASTLGYGYTF. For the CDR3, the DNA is TGTGCCAGCACCCTGGGCTATGGCTACACCTTC.

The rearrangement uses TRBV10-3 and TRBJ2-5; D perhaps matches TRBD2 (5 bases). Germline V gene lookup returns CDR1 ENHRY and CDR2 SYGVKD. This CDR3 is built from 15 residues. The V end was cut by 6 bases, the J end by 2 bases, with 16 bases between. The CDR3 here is CAISEGQERQETQYF. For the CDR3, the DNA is TGTGCCATCAGCGAGGGTCAGGAAAGACAAGAGACCCAGTACTTC.

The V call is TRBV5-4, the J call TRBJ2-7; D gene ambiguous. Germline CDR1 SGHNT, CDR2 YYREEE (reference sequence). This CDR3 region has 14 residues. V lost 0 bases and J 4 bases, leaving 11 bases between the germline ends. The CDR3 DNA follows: TGTGCCAGCAGCTTGGATCCCGGGTCTTACGAGCAGTACTTC. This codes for CASSLDPGSYEQYF.

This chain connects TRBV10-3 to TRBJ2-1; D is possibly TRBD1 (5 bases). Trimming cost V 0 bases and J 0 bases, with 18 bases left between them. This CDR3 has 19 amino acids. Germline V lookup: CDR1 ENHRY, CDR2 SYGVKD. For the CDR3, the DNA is TGTGCCATCAGTGAGTCGTCGACAGCCCTCTACGGCTCCTACAATGAGCAGTTCTTC. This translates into CAISESSTALYGSYNEQFF.

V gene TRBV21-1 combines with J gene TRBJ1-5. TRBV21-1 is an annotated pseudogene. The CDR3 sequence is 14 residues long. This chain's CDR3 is CASITGGSNQPQHF. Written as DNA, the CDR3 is TGTGCCAGCATCACAGGCGGGAGCAATCAGCCCCAGCATTTT.

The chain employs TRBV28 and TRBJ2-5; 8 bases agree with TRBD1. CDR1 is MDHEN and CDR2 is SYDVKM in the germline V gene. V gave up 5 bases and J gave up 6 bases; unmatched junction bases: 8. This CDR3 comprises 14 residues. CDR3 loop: CASSPDRGWKTQYF. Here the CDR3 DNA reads TGTGCCAGCAGTCCAGACAGGGGATGGAAGACCCAGTACTTC.

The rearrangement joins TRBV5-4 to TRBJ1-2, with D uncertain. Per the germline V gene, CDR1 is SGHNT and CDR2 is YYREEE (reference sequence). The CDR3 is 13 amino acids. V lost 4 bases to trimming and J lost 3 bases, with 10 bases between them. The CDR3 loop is CASSPRADYGYTF. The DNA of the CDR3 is TGTGCCAGCAGCCCAAGGGCTGACTATGGCTACACCTTC.

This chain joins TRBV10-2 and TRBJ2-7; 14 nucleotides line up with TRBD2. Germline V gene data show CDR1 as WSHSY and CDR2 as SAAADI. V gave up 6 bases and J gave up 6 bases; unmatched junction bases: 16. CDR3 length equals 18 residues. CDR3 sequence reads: CASSDPGTSGRLLGEQYF. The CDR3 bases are TGCGCCAGCAGCGACCCCGGGACTAGCGGGAGACTTCTAGGCGAGCAGTACTTC.

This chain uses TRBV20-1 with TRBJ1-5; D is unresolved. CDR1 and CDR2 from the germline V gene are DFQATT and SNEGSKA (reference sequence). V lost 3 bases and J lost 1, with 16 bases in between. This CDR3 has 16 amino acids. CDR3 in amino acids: CSASGGGLRSNQPQHF. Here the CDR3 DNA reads TGCAGTGCTAGTGGTGGTGGGCTTAGGAGCAATCAGCCCCAGCATTTT.

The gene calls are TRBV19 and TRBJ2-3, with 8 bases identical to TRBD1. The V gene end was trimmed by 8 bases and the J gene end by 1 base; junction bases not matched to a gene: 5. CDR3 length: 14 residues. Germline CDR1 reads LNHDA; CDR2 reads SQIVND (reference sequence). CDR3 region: CASRQGLGTDTQYF. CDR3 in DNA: TGTGCCAGTCGACAGGGGTTGGGCACAGATACGCAGTATTTT.